The table lists the clone carrying this TCR beta chain with many counts. The CDR3 has 13 residues. V shed 7 bases and J shed 3 bases, with 11 bases lying between them. Germline loops: CDR1 MNHEY, CDR2 SVGAGI. TCRdb reprocessed the 5' RACE reads with MiXCR, giving one entry per CDR3 protein. The sample shows some 260,000 distinct CDR3 sequences, about 17% of them seen only once. These data originate in a study of T-cell memory formation after mild COVID-19. This sequence joins TRBV6-5 and TRBJ2-3; a weak D match, TRBD2 (7 bases). The sample comprised PBMCs or a T cell subset sorted from them (not recorded which). This receptor was identified in a man between 18 and 35 years old who had mild COVID-19 (a few samples of this study predate the infection). Cell type and time point are not known. CDR3 DNA: TGTGCCAGCACGGGGGGCCTGACAGATACGCAGTATTTT. Encoded protein: CASTGGLTDTQYF.